This is a list of T cell receptor beta chains from one sample in a study of cytotoxic CD8 clonotypes in ibrutinib-treated CLL. This table comes from immunoSEQ multiplex PCR, and its TCRdb copy is limited to in-frame clones, with some not included. The sample holds about 7,600 clones, roughly 80% seen once. The sample here was PBMCs, taken before ibrutinib treatment. The receptors shown here come from a human donor with chronic lymphocytic leukemia. CDR3s include the opening cysteine and the closing phenylalanine or tryptophan. A D gene is named only where the DNA matches it firmly. Clone size is stated in some rows and not others, as once, few, many or a class when expanded.

>.|.|TRBV18|TRBJ2-5
CASSEQFQETQYF
TGTGCCAGCTCAGAACAGTTCCAAGAGACCCAGTACTTC
>.|few|TRBV4-3|TRBJ2-3
CASSQDFASGTDTQYF
TGCGCCAGCAGCCAAGACTTCGCTAGCGGCACAGATACGCAGTATTTT
>.|few|TRBV19|TRBJ1-2
CASSQSRGYTF
TGTGCCAGTAGTCAGTCGCGAGGCTACACCTTC
>.|few|TRBV9|TRBJ1-3
CASSVDGSRSGNTIYF
TGTGCCAGCAGCGTAGACGGGAGCCGTTCTGGAAACACCATATATTTT
>TRBD2|.|TRBV19|TRBJ2-7
CASSLGREDEQYF
TGTGCCAGTAGTTTGGGGCGGGAGGACGAGCAGTACTTC
>.|.|TRBV7-9|TRBJ2-5
CASSKGWGQETQYF
TGTGCCAGCAGTAAGGGTTGGGGGCAAGAGACCCAGTACTTC
>.|.|TRBV2|TRBJ1-6
CASSEIELGNSPLHF
TGTGCCAGCAGTGAAATAGAACTAGGGAATTCACCCCTCCACTTT
>.|.|TRBV4-3|TRBJ1-5
CASSQDNRPNQPQHF
TGCGCCAGCAGCCAAGATAACAGGCCGAATCAGCCCCAGCATTTT
>.|.|TRBV4-3|TRBJ2-1
CASSQARGRYNEQFF
TGCGCCAGCAGCCAAGCAAGGGGCCGCTACAATGAGCAGTTCTTC
>.|.|TRBV5-1|TRBJ1-1
CASSFNVENTEAFF
TGCGCCAGCAGCTTCAATGTTGAGAACACTGAAGCTTTCTTT
>.|.|TRBV19|TRBJ2-2
CASSTGSYTGELFF
TGTGCCAGTAGTACCGGGTCGTACACCGGGGAGCTGTTTTTT
>TRBD1|few|TRBV4-3|TRBJ1-2
CASSHLDRVEGYTF
TGCGCCAGCAGCCACCTCGACAGGGTCGAAGGCTACACCTTC
>.|.|TRBV7-8|TRBJ2-7
CASSLSMIAYEQYF
TGTGCCAGCAGCTTGAGTATGATCGCCTACGAGCAGTACTTC
>.|.|TRBV4-3|TRBJ1-3
CASSQDSGRSGNTIYF
TGCGCCAGCAGCCAAGATTCCGGCAGGTCTGGAAACACCATATATTTT
>TRBD1|.|TRBV7-3|TRBJ1-2
CASSSGTAPRYTF
TGTGCCAGCAGCTCGGGGACAGCGCCCCGGTACACCTTC
>.|.|TRBV28|TRBJ2-7
CASKSGHSYEQYF
TGTGCCAGCAAATCAGGGCACTCCTACGAGCAGTACTTC
>.|few|TRBV5-4|TRBJ1-2
CASSFIPVGGPDGYTF
TGTGCCAGCAGCTTTATACCAGTCGGGGGGCCCGATGGCTACACCTTC
>.|.|TRBV5-6|TRBJ1-2
CASSLIAGSGYTF
TGTGCCAGCAGCTTGATCGCAGGGTCGGGCTACACCTTC
>.|few|TRBV12-5|TRBJ1-1
CASGLMNTEAFF
TGTGCTAGTGGTCTTATGAACACTGAAGCTTTCTTT
>TRBD1|.|TRBV28|TRBJ1-5
CASSLRTGFHNQPQHF
TGTGCCAGCAGTTTAAGGACAGGTTTTCACAATCAGCCCCAGCATTTT
>TRBD1|.|TRBV6-6|TRBJ2-7
CASSLGTATYEQYF
TGTGCCAGCAGTCTCGGGACAGCAACCTACGAGCAGTACTTC
>.|.|TRBV5-6|TRBJ1-4
CASSLGGKNEKLFF
TGTGCCAGCAGCTTGGGAGGGAAGAATGAAAAACTGTTTTTT
>.|.|TRBV18|TRBJ2-7
CASSPRAVGLESSYEQYF
TGTGCCAGCTCCCCTAGGGCCGTGGGGTTAGAATCCTCCTACGAGCAGTACTTC
>TRBD2|.|TRBV5-1|TRBJ2-1
CASSWGGLHNEQFF
TGCGCCAGCAGCTGGGGGGGACTCCACAATGAGCAGTTCTTC
>.|.|TRBV5-6|TRBJ1-5
CASPLTVPRPQHF
TGTGCCAGCCCCCTGACCGTACCAAGGCCCCAGCATTTT
>TRBD1|.|TRBV5-6|TRBJ2-4
CASSQKIQGALKGNIQYF
TGTGCCAGCAGCCAAAAGATACAGGGGGCGCTTAAAGGAAACATTCAGTACTTC
>.|.|TRBV7-3|TRBJ2-7
CASSLSGWGEQYF
TGTGCCAGCAGCTTAAGCGGGTGGGGAGAGCAGTACTTC
>TRBD2|once|TRBV5-1|TRBJ2-1
CASKLLPRTSFYNEQFF
TGCGCCAGCAAACTACTCCCGAGGACTAGCTTCTACAATGAGCAGTTCTTC
>.|few|TRBV6-1|TRBJ2-3
CASSGSGFPTDTQYF
TGTGCCAGCAGTGGATCAGGATTCCCCACAGATACGCAGTATTTT
>.|.|TRBV30|TRBJ1-2
CALFVYGYTF
TGTGCCCTCTTCGTCTATGGCTACACCTTC
>TRBD1|.|TRBV28|TRBJ1-5
CASSSPGQGNNQPQHF
TGTGCCAGCAGTTCACCGGGACAGGGAAACAATCAGCCCCAGCATTTT
>.|.|TRBV4-2|TRBJ1-5
CASSQDSGGPNQPQHF
TGTGCCAGCAGCCAAGATAGTGGGGGTCCCAATCAGCCCCAGCATTTT
>.|few|TRBV2|TRBJ1-1
CASSEGDTEAFF
TGTGCCAGCAGTGAGGGGGACACTGAAGCTTTCTTT
>TRBD2|.|TRBV2|TRBJ2-1
CASSAGREAGVPQFF
TGTGCCAGCAGTGCGGGTCGAGAAGCGGGAGTGCCGCAGTTCTTC
>.|once|TRBV18|TRBJ1-1
CASSRGLSTFRDTEAFF
TGTGCCAGCTCACGGGGACTGTCGACGTTCAGGGACACTGAAGCTTTCTTT
>.|.|TRBV28|TRBJ2-2
CASRARPGLPNTGELFF
TGTGCCAGCAGGGCGCGTCCGGGGCTTCCGAACACCGGGGAGCTGTTTTTT
>TRBD1|once|TRBV5-1|TRBJ1-1
CASSFRGQGRGNTEAFF
TGCGCCAGCAGCTTCAGGGGACAGGGGAGGGGGAACACTGAAGCTTTCTTT
>.|few|TRBV6-1|TRBJ2-5
CASILSRSQETQYF
TGTGCCAGCATTTTAAGTAGGAGTCAGGAGACCCAGTACTTC
>.|.|TRBV5-4|TRBJ2-3
CASSSPSKSTDTQYF
TGTGCCAGCAGCTCACCATCAAAAAGCACAGATACGCAGTATTTT
>.|.|TRBV5-4|TRBJ2-6
CASSLGNSGANVLTF
TGTGCCAGCAGCTTGGGAAACTCTGGGGCCAACGTCCTGACTTTC
>.|.|TRBV4-3|TRBJ2-1
CASTQGRGAHEQFF
TGCGCCAGCACCCAAGGAAGAGGGGCGCATGAGCAGTTCTTC
>.|.|TRBV7-2|TRBJ2-5
CASSRRMTPEETQYF
TGTGCCAGCAGCCGAAGGATGACCCCCGAGGAGACCCAGTACTTC
>.|.|TRBV28|TRBJ1-2
CASSLKMSTGGYTF
TGTGCCAGCAGTTTAAAAATGAGCACAGGTGGCTACACCTTC
>.|.|TRBV7-2|TRBJ1-1
CASSRSLGGRGPNTEAFF
TGTGCCAGCAGCCGATCCCTCGGCGGGAGAGGTCCGAACACTGAAGCTTTCTTT
>.|.|TRBV4-2|TRBJ2-2
CASKGRGGGELFF
TGTGCCAGCAAGGGGCGTGGAGGCGGGGAGCTGTTTTTT
>.|once|TRBV7-2|TRBJ2-1
CASSLRRLTSYNEQFF
TGTGCCAGCAGCTTACGTAGACTAACATCCTACAATGAGCAGTTCTTC
>TRBD1|few|TRBV10-1|TRBJ2-6
CASSGRDRSGANVLTF
TGCGCCAGCAGTGGTAGGGACAGGTCTGGGGCCAACGTCCTGACTTTC
>.|.|TRBV10-3|TRBJ2-7
CAISVSYEQYF
TGTGCCATCAGCGTTTCCTACGAGCAGTACTTC
>TRBD2|few|TRBV6-6|TRBJ2-1
CASSTSANEQFF
TGTGCCAGCAGCACTAGCGCCAATGAGCAGTTCTTC
>TRBD2|.|TRBV18|TRBJ2-5
CASSLDFKGTSAQETQYF
TGTGCCAGCTCACTGGACTTCAAAGGGACTAGCGCGCAAGAGACCCAGTACTTC
>.|.|TRBV7-2|TRBJ2-7
CASSHHRATGYYEQYF
TGTGCCAGCAGCCACCACCGGGCCACAGGATACTACGAGCAGTACTTC
>TRBD2|.|TRBV29-1|TRBJ2-1
CSVEGVAGDEQFF
TGCAGCGTTGAAGGGGTAGCGGGGGATGAGCAGTTCTTC
>TRBD1|.|TRBV12-5|TRBJ2-1
CASGPGQGDNNEQFF
TGTGCTAGTGGCCCCGGACAGGGGGATAACAATGAGCAGTTCTTC